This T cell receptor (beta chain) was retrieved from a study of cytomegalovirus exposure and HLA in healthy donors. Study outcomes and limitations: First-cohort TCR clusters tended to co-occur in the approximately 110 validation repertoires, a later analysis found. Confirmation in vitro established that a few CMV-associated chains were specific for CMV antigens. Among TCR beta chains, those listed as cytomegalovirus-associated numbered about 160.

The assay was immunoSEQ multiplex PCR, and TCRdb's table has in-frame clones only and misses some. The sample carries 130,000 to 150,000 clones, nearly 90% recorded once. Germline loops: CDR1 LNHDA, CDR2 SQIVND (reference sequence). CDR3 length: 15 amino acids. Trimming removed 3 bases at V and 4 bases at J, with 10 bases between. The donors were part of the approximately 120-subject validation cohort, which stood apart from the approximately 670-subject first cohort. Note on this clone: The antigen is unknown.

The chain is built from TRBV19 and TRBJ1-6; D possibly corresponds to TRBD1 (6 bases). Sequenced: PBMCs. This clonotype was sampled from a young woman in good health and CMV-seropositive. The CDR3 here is CASSIQGFYNSPLHF. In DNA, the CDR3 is TGTGCCAGTAGTATTCAGGGGTTTTATAATTCACCCCTCCACTTT.